The next 10 T cell receptor beta chains were all read from a single sample in a study of T-cell memory formation after mild COVID-19. One entry per CDR3 protein results from TCRdb running MiXCR on the 5' RACE reads. The sample has about 200,000 distinct CDR3 sequences, over 7.5% seen once; the top ten hold around 3.3%. Sequenced material: PBMCs or a T cell subset sorted from them (not recorded which). These receptors were obtained from a man between 18 and 29 years old who had mild COVID-19 (a few samples of this study predate the infection). Cell type and time point are not known.

Ten or more counts support this clonotype. The rearrangement joins TRBV10-1 to TRBJ1-2; D is perhaps TRBD1 (5 bases). This CDR3 region has 13 residues. Germline values: CDR1 WNHNN, CDR2 SYGVQD (reference sequence). Trimming stripped 4 bases from V and 2 bases from J, with 8 bases between. The CDR3 protein is CASSGQTNYGYTF. In nucleotides, the CDR3 is TGCGCCAGCAGTGGACAGACCAACTATGGCTACACCTTC.

In this sample, this clonotype turned up a few times. The rearrangement joins TRBV9 to TRBJ2-2, with 10 bases fitting TRBD2. V shed 4 bases, J shed 5 bases, and the junction held 14 bases outside the gene matches. The CDR3 covers 18 residues. Germline CDR1 is SGDLS and CDR2 is YYNGEE. In nucleotides, the CDR3 is TGTGCCAGCAGCACGCAACTAGCGGGGAGGTTGCGAACCGGGGAGCTGTTTTTT. This sequence encodes CASSTQLAGRLRTGELFF.

This clonotype has a count of ten or more. This chain uses TRBV9 with TRBJ1-5; 7 bases match TRBD1. The CDR3 covers 14 residues. With 2 bases clipped from V and 9 bases from J, the junction kept 8 bases outside the gene matches. Looked up from germline, CDR1 is SGDLS and CDR2 is YYNGEE. The chain's CDR3 is CASSVGQTEGPQHF. Here the CDR3 DNA reads TGTGCCAGCAGCGTGGGACAGACAGAGGGGCCCCAGCATTTT.

This clonotype turned up a few times. The chain has TRBV9 and TRBJ2-7, with 8 nucleotides matching TRBD1. The V gene end was trimmed by 3 bases and the J gene end by 5 bases; junction bases not matched to a gene: 7. In germline, CDR1 is SGDLS, CDR2 YYNGEE. CDR3 length: 14 residues. In DNA form, the CDR3 reads TGTGCCAGCAGCGCGACAGGGGTTAAGAACGAGCAGTACTTC. Its translation is CASSATGVKNEQYF.

This clonotype was counted a single time. V is TRBV29-1 and J is TRBJ1-2, with D possibly TRBD1 on 5 matching bases. This CDR3 is 13 amino acids long. Trimming took 3 bases from V and 4 from J, leaving 12 bases between them. Germline CDR1 SQVTM, CDR2 ANQGSEA. The CDR3 DNA sequence: TGCAGCGTTGAGGTCCGGGGCTCCTATGGCTACACCTTC. Residues: CSVEVRGSYGYTF. Based on the CDR3 plus reference TRBV29-1 and TRBJ1-2, the full variable domain is SAVISQKPSRDICQRGTSLTIQCQVDSQVTMMFWYRQQPGQSLTLIATANQGSEATYESGFVIDKFPISRPNLTFSTLTVSNMSPEDSSIYLCSVEVRGSYGYTFGSGTRLTVV.

This clonotype has ten or more counts. V is TRBV18 and J is TRBJ1-6; possible D gene TRBD1, 5 bases. Trimming left V 3 bases short and J 5 bases short, with 5 bases between. Per germline, CDR1 KGHSH and CDR2 LQKENI. This CDR3 region has 13 residues. CDR3 region: CASSPDNNSPLHF. CDR3 bases: TGTGCCAGCTCACCGGACAATAATTCACCCCTCCACTTT.

At least ten counts were recorded for this clonotype. This chain connects TRBV5-4 to TRBJ2-1; D is uncertain. Germline V gene data show CDR1 as SGHNT and CDR2 as YYREEE (reference sequence). Trimming removed 4 bases from V and 7 bases from J, with 12 bases in between. The CDR3 contains 13 residues. The CDR3 bases are TGTGCCAGCAGCGCTACTTCGCTTAATGAGCAGTTCTTC. It codes for CASSATSLNEQFF.

There are a few counts of this clonotype. V gene TRBV5-1 combines with J gene TRBJ2-3; possible D gene TRBD1, 6 bases. There are 12 residues in the CDR3. V was shortened by 4 bases and J by 6 bases, with 9 bases between the two germline ends. Germline CDR1 SGHRS, CDR2 YFSETQ. CDR3: CASSITGDTQYF. The CDR3 bases are TGCGCCAGCAGCATTACAGGGGATACGCAGTATTTT.

There are a few counts of this clonotype. The chain joins TRBV6-1 to TRBJ2-2; 9 bases are a match to TRBD2. Germline V gene data show CDR1 as MNHNS and CDR2 as SASEGT. The CDR3 has 16 amino acids. Trimming cost V 2 bases and J 2 bases; bases outside gene matches: 3. In DNA, the CDR3 is TGTGCCAGCAGTGAATGGCGGGGGGGAAACACCGGGGAGCTGTTTTTT. Translation: CASSEWRGGNTGELFF.

The sample holds a few counts of this clonotype. The J gene is TRBJ2-6, the V gene TRBV11-3; D call uncertain. CDR1 and CDR2 (germline): SGHNT, YENEEA. The CDR3 has 16 amino acids. V was trimmed by 1 base and J by 2 bases, leaving 9 bases between them. As DNA, the CDR3 is TGTGCCAGCAGCTTAGGACTGACCCCTGGGGCCAACGTCCTGACTTTC. Amino acids: CASSLGLTPGANVLTF.